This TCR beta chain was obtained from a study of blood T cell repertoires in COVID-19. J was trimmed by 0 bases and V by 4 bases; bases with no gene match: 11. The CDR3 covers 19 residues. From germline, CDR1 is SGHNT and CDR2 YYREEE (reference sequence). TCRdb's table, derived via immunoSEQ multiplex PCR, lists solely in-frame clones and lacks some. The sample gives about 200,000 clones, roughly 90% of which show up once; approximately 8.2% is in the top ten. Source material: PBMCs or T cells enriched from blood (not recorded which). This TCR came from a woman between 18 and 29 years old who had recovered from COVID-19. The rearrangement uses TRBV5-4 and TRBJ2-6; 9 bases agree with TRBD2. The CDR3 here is CASSLTRTSANSGANVLTF. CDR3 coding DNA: TGTGCCAGCAGCCTAACTAGGACTAGCGCCAACTCTGGGGCCAACGTCCTGACTTTC.